Presented here are 15 T cell receptor beta chains from one specimen sequenced in a study of blood T cell repertoires in COVID-19. Method: immunoSEQ multiplex PCR; TCRdb's copy keeps in-frame clones and lacks some. This repertoire shows about 260,000 clones, approximately 89% found once; its top ten account for approximately 9.4%. Sequencing used peripheral blood. All receptors derive from a middle-aged man who had recovered from COVID-19.

The chain uses TRBV14 and TRBJ2-3; D remains unclear. This CDR3 region has 13 residues. Germline V lookup: CDR1 SGHDN, CDR2 FVKESK. The V gene lost 4 bases and the J gene lost 4 bases, with 9 bases spanning the gap. In nucleotides, the CDR3 is TGTGCCAGCAGCCTCCTTGGGCCAGATACGCAGTATTTT. Protein: CASSLLGPDTQYF.

This clone has a handful of counts. The V gene is TRBV9, the J gene TRBJ1-2, with 9 positions matching TRBD1. The junction had 2 bases not matched to a gene; V was cut back by 4 bases and J by 4 bases. The germline V gene has CDR1 SGDLS and CDR2 YYNGEE. There are 13 residues in the CDR3. CDR3 in DNA: TGTGCCAGCAGCCAGACAGGGGGCTATGGCTACACCTTC. This codes for CASSQTGGYGYTF. Based on the CDR3 plus reference TRBV9 and TRBJ1-2, the full variable domain is DSGVTQTPKHLITATGQRVTLRCSPRSGDLSVYWYQQSLDQGLQFLIQYYNGEERAKGNILERFSAQQFPDLHSELNLSSLELGDSALYFCASSQTGGYGYTFGSGTRLTVV.

This sequence joins TRBV10-3 and TRBJ1-4; possible D gene TRBD1, 5 bases. Germline V CDR1 and CDR2: ENHRY, SYGVKD. Trimming removed 8 bases from V and 7 bases from J, with 11 bases in between. CDR3 length: 12 residues. The CDR3 DNA reads TGTGCCATCTCTGACAGATCTGAAAAACTGTTTTTT. Translation: CAISDRSEKLFF.

The table lists this clone with a count of one. The J gene is TRBJ2-7, the V gene TRBV12-3 or TRBV12-4; D uncertain. Trimming cost V 1 base and J 6 bases, with 7 bases left between them. CDR3 size: 12 residues. This CDR3 is CASSLGGFEQYF. The CDR3 bases are TGTGCCAGCAGTTTAGGCGGCTTCGAGCAGTACTTC.

The chain is built from TRBV11-2 and TRBJ1-1; no firm D call. Germline CDR1 is SGHAT and CDR2 is FQNNGV. Trimming cost V 0 bases and J 5 bases, with 7 bases left between them. The CDR3 is 13 amino acids. CDR3 DNA: TGTGCCAGCAGCTTAGAAGCTAAGACTGAAGCTTTCTTT. Translated: CASSLEAKTEAFF.

The chain employs TRBV19 and TRBJ2-3, with 8 bases fitting TRBD2. The CDR3 covers 15 residues. V shed 10 bases, J shed 2 bases, and the junction held 11 bases outside the gene matches. CDR1 and CDR2 (germline): LNHDA, SQIVND (reference sequence). CDR3 in DNA: TGTGCCACCCGCCCTGCGGGGGGCCTCACAGATACGCAGTATTTT. This sequence encodes CATRPAGGLTDTQYF.

The rearrangement links TRBV24-1 to TRBJ2-7; no clear D. Deletions cut 3 bases from V and 0 bases from J, with 17 bases between. This CDR3 region has 17 residues. In germline, CDR1 is KGHDR, CDR2 SFDVKD. In DNA, the CDR3 is TGTGCCACCAGTGATCTCAGACTGTCCGCTTTCTCCTACGAGCAGTACTTC. Protein: CATSDLRLSAFSYEQYF.

The V gene is TRBV3-1 (or the pseudogene TRBV3-2), the J gene TRBJ1-2, with D perhaps matching TRBD1 (6 bases). This CDR3 is 15 amino acids long. V lost 3 bases and J lost 8, with 19 bases in between. Germline CDR1 LGHDT, CDR2 YNNKEL (reference sequence). The CDR3 DNA is TGTGCCAGCAGCCAGAAGGGGGTTTTCAGGGGCGGCTACACCTTC. Encoded protein: CASSQKGVFRGGYTF.

The chain recombines TRBV5-1 with TRBJ2-5; D unclear. The CDR3 covers 13 residues. Between the trimmed V and J ends, which lost 5 bases and 3 bases, there was a span of 11 bases. Germline CDR1 SGHRS, CDR2 YFSETQ. CDR3: CASRYDREETQYF. In DNA form, the CDR3 reads TGCGCCAGCAGGTACGATCGGGAAGAGACCCAGTACTTC.

The V and J genes are TRBV7-2 and TRBJ1-2; 8 nucleotides agree with TRBD1. From germline, CDR1 is SGHTA and CDR2 FQGNSA. The V and J ends lost 1 base and 4 bases, in that order; junction bases with no gene match: 8. The CDR3 has 16 residues. CDR3 amino acids: CASSLEPSRGPYGYTF. The CDR3 region has the DNA TGTGCCAGCAGCTTAGAGCCGAGCAGGGGGCCCTATGGCTACACCTTC.

The count of this clone is one. The chain is built from TRBV19 and TRBJ1-2, with D possibly TRBD1 on 5 matching bases. The CDR3 totals 13 residues. Deletions cut 5 bases from V and 5 bases from J, with 12 bases between. Germline CDR1 is LNHDA and CDR2 is SQIVND (reference sequence). The CDR3 region has the DNA TGTGCCAGTAGTCCCGCAGGGCGGTATGGCTACACCTTC. It specifies CASSPAGRYGYTF.

This clone was counted only a few times. The rearrangement uses TRBV19 and TRBJ1-5; D call uncertain. CDR1 and CDR2 (germline): LNHDA, SQIVND (reference sequence). The CDR3 runs to 13 residues. The V and J ends lost 7 bases and 3 bases respectively, with 10 bases between them. The CDR3 bases are TGTGCCAGTATTGGGCAGATCAATCAGCCCCAGCATTTT. Translated, it gives CASIGQINQPQHF.

The chain uses TRBV7-9 and TRBJ2-7; 8 nucleotides match TRBD1. V gave up 6 bases and J gave up 7 bases; unmatched junction bases: 11. CDR3 size: 14 residues. The germline V gene has CDR1 SEHNR and CDR2 FQNEAQ (reference sequence). The CDR3 reads CASRAQGAREEQYF. The CDR3, as DNA: TGTGCCAGCAGAGCTCAGGGGGCGCGGGAAGAGCAGTACTTC.

The genes are TRBV14 and TRBJ1-1; D call uncertain. V was cut by 2 bases and J by 8 bases, with 12 bases left in between. CDR3 length equals 13 residues. CDR1 is SGHDN and CDR2 is FVKESK in the germline V gene. The CDR3 coding sequence is TGTGCCAGCAGCCAATGGAGTTCGCGGGAAGCTTTCTTT. It yields the protein CASSQWSSREAFF.

The chain carries TRBV25-1 and TRBJ1-1; 9 bases line up with TRBD1. The CDR3 spans 13 residues. Germline-derived CDR1 and CDR2 are MGHDK and SYGVNS. V trimming: 3 bases; J trimming: 5 bases; junction bases outside the gene matches: 1. CDR3 region: CASSEDRGTEAFF. The CDR3 region has the DNA TGTGCCAGCAGTGAGGACAGGGGTACTGAAGCTTTCTTT.